Listed below are T cell receptor beta chains from one sample, sequenced in a study of blood T cell repertoires in COVID-19. Clones were read by immunoSEQ multiplex PCR, and TCRdb kept only the in-frame ones, dropping some. The sample records approximately 110,000 clones, 81% being singletons. The specimen was peripheral blood. The receptors were gathered from a woman in her 70s with acute or convalescent COVID-19. CDR3s include the opening cysteine and the closing phenylalanine or tryptophan. The order of the fields is J gene, D gene, V gene, clone size, CDR3 DNA, CDR3 protein. A D gene is named only where the DNA matches it firmly. Clone size appears in some rows only: once, few, many, or a class for an expanded clone.

J gene: TRBJ2-6; D gene: .; V gene: TRBV15; clone size: large; CDR3 DNA: TGTGCCACCAGCAGAGCGGAGGGCTCTGGGGCCAACGTCCTGACTTTC; CDR3 protein: CATSRAEGSGANVLTF
J gene: TRBJ2-3; D gene: .; V gene: TRBV10-2; clone size: .; CDR3 DNA: TGCGCCAGCAGTGCCCTAGCTCGCACAGATACGCAGTATTTT; CDR3 protein: CASSALARTDTQYF
J gene: TRBJ2-5; D gene: TRBD2; V gene: TRBV2; clone size: .; CDR3 DNA: TGTGCCAGCAGTACACTAGCGGGAGAGAGGGGGTACCAAGAGACCCAGTACTTC; CDR3 protein: CASSTLAGERGYQETQYF
J gene: TRBJ1-1; D gene: .; V gene: TRBV6-5; clone size: .; CDR3 DNA: TGTGCCAGCAGTCGAGCTGTGTCTGCTGAAGCTTTCTTT; CDR3 protein: CASSRAVSAEAFF
J gene: TRBJ1-2; D gene: TRBD1; V gene: TRBV5-4; clone size: .; CDR3 DNA: TGTGCCAGCAGCTCACAGGGGAGCTATGGCTACACCTTC; CDR3 protein: CASSSQGSYGYTF
J gene: TRBJ1-3; D gene: TRBD1; V gene: TRBV7-3; clone size: .; CDR3 DNA: TGTGCCAGCAGCTTCACAGGGGGGTCTGGAAACACCATATATTTT; CDR3 protein: CASSFTGGSGNTIYF
J gene: TRBJ1-1; D gene: .; V gene: TRBV7-8; clone size: .; CDR3 DNA: TGTGCCAGCAGCTTCCAGACAGCTGAAGCTTTCTTT; CDR3 protein: CASSFQTAEAFF
J gene: TRBJ2-5; D gene: TRBD1; V gene: TRBV6-2/TRBV6-3; clone size: .; CDR3 DNA: TGTGCCAGCAGTTACTCCGACAGGGTCCAGTACTTC; CDR3 protein: CASSYSDRVQYF
J gene: TRBJ1-5; D gene: TRBD1; V gene: TRBV6-5; clone size: .; CDR3 DNA: TGTGCCAGCAGGCCTACAGGGGGCGTGCAGCCCCAGCATTTT; CDR3 protein: CASRPTGGVQPQHF
J gene: TRBJ1-4; D gene: .; V gene: TRBV10-3; clone size: .; CDR3 DNA: TGTGCCATCGGGGAGGGGGGCCGAGAGGAAAAACTGTTTTTT; CDR3 protein: CAIGEGGREEKLFF
J gene: TRBJ2-7; D gene: .; V gene: TRBV7-2; clone size: .; CDR3 DNA: TGTGCCAGCAGCTCTAGAGAGGACACCCTCTACGAGCAGTACTTC; CDR3 protein: CASSSREDTLYEQYF
J gene: TRBJ2-2; D gene: TRBD2; V gene: TRBV4-1; clone size: .; CDR3 DNA: TGCGCCAGCAGCCAAGTCGGAAGCGGGAGACGGACCGGGGAGCTGTTTTTT; CDR3 protein: CASSQVGSGRRTGELFF
J gene: TRBJ1-2; D gene: .; V gene: TRBV4-3; clone size: .; CDR3 DNA: TGCGCCAGCAGCCAAGGGTTGGGGGAGGCCTATGGCTACACCTTC; CDR3 protein: CASSQGLGEAYGYTF
J gene: TRBJ1-5; D gene: .; V gene: TRBV7-9; clone size: .; CDR3 DNA: TGTGCCAGCAGCTCTACCGGCCCGCGGGGTGGTAGCAATCAGCCCCAGCATTTT; CDR3 protein: CASSSTGPRGGSNQPQHF
J gene: TRBJ2-4; D gene: TRBD1; V gene: TRBV19; clone size: .; CDR3 DNA: TGTGCCTCACAACCAGGGGGCCCTCGTCAAAACATTCAGTACTTC; CDR3 protein: CASQPGGPRQNIQYF
J gene: TRBJ2-3; D gene: TRBD1; V gene: TRBV6-5; clone size: .; CDR3 DNA: TGTGCCAGCAGAATCGACAGGGGGTCAGATACGCAGTATTTT; CDR3 protein: CASRIDRGSDTQYF
J gene: TRBJ1-1; D gene: TRBD1; V gene: TRBV7-9; clone size: .; CDR3 DNA: TGTGCCAGCAGCTCGTACAGGGGGCTTGGAGCTTTCTTT; CDR3 protein: CASSSYRGLGAFF
J gene: TRBJ2-7; D gene: TRBD1; V gene: TRBV7-8; clone size: few; CDR3 DNA: TGTGCCAGCAGCTTACGGACAGGGAACTACGAGCAGTACTTC; CDR3 protein: CASSLRTGNYEQYF
J gene: TRBJ2-7; D gene: TRBD1; V gene: TRBV2; clone size: .; CDR3 DNA: TGTGCCAGCAGTCCGGACCAGGGGGCCAAGTACTTC; CDR3 protein: CASSPDQGAKYF
J gene: TRBJ2-1; D gene: TRBD1; V gene: TRBV3-1/TRBV3-2; clone size: .; CDR3 DNA: TGTGCCAGCAGCCAACAGGGGGATGAGCAGTTCTTC; CDR3 protein: CASSQQGDEQFF
J gene: TRBJ1-4; D gene: .; V gene: TRBV7-9; clone size: .; CDR3 DNA: TGTGCCAGCAGCCTACCAAGAATAATCGGGGGGCAAGGTGAAAAACTGTTTTTT; CDR3 protein: CASSLPRIIGGQGEKLFF
J gene: TRBJ2-7; D gene: TRBD1; V gene: TRBV4-3; clone size: .; CDR3 DNA: TGCGCCAGCAGCCAAGATATAGGGACAGGGAAAGTTGGGCAGTACTTC; CDR3 protein: CASSQDIGTGKVGQYF
J gene: TRBJ2-7; D gene: TRBD1; V gene: TRBV6-5; clone size: .; CDR3 DNA: TGTGCCAGCAGCGACAGGGCCCTAGCCTACGAGCAGTACTTC; CDR3 protein: CASSDRALAYEQYF
J gene: TRBJ2-7; D gene: .; V gene: TRBV5-1; clone size: once; CDR3 DNA: TGCGCCAGCAGCTTGCTTGCGACTAGTGGCTACGAGCAGTACTTC; CDR3 protein: CASSLLATSGYEQYF
J gene: TRBJ1-5; D gene: TRBD1; V gene: TRBV7-9; clone size: .; CDR3 DNA: TGTGCCAGCAGCGACAAAGGGACAGACAATCAGCCCCAGCATTTT; CDR3 protein: CASSDKGTDNQPQHF
J gene: TRBJ1-4; D gene: .; V gene: TRBV5-1; clone size: .; CDR3 DNA: TGCGCCAGCAGCTACGGAGCTGATGAAAAACTGTTTTTT; CDR3 protein: CASSYGADEKLFF
J gene: TRBJ2-7; D gene: .; V gene: TRBV6-5; clone size: once; CDR3 DNA: TGTGCCAGCAGTTACGGAGGGGCCGAGCAGTACTTC; CDR3 protein: CASSYGGAEQYF
J gene: TRBJ2-1; D gene: TRBD2; V gene: TRBV3-1/TRBV3-2; clone size: .; CDR3 DNA: TGTGCCAGCAGCCAAGAAATCGGCGGGAGGGCCCTCAATGAGCAGTTCTTC; CDR3 protein: CASSQEIGGRALNEQFF
J gene: TRBJ1-2; D gene: TRBD1; V gene: TRBV7-2; clone size: .; CDR3 DNA: TGTGCCAGCAGCTGGGGACAGGGGGCGAACGGCTACACCTTC; CDR3 protein: CASSWGQGANGYTF
J gene: TRBJ1-3; D gene: .; V gene: TRBV2; clone size: .; CDR3 DNA: TGTGCCAGCAGTGACAGACAGTGGGTAACTGACACCATATATTTT; CDR3 protein: CASSDRQWVTDTIYF
J gene: TRBJ2-5; D gene: TRBD2; V gene: TRBV5-1; clone size: .; CDR3 DNA: TGCGCCAGCAGCTTGGCTAGCGGGGGGGCCGAGACCCAGTACTTC; CDR3 protein: CASSLASGGAETQYF
J gene: TRBJ1-6; D gene: .; V gene: TRBV7-2; clone size: .; CDR3 DNA: TGTGCCAGCAGCTCCTACCCCCACGGGGGGGGAGGGGGTTCACCCCTCCACTTT; CDR3 protein: CASSSYPHGGGGGSPLHF
J gene: TRBJ2-2; D gene: .; V gene: TRBV11-1; clone size: .; CDR3 DNA: TGTGCCAGCAGCTTATTTTCTCCCGGGGAGCTGTTTTTT; CDR3 protein: CASSLFSPGELFF
J gene: TRBJ2-1; D gene: TRBD1; V gene: TRBV5-8; clone size: .; CDR3 DNA: TGTGCCAGCAGCCCCCGGACAGGGGTTGGCAATGAGCAGTTCTTC; CDR3 protein: CASSPRTGVGNEQFF
J gene: TRBJ2-7; D gene: TRBD2; V gene: TRBV7-2; clone size: few; CDR3 DNA: TGTGCCAGCAGCTTATCTCCCAGCGGGAGCTACGAGCAGTACTTC; CDR3 protein: CASSLSPSGSYEQYF
J gene: TRBJ2-5; D gene: TRBD2; V gene: TRBV7-7; clone size: .; CDR3 DNA: TGTGCCAGCAGCCCGACTAGCGGGGGTGGAAAAGAGACCCAGTACTTC; CDR3 protein: CASSPTSGGGKETQYF
J gene: TRBJ1-1; D gene: .; V gene: TRBV30; clone size: once; CDR3 DNA: TGTGCCTGGGACAGGATGATGAACACTGAAGCTTTCTTT; CDR3 protein: CAWDRMMNTEAFF
J gene: TRBJ2-3; D gene: TRBD2; V gene: TRBV7-9; clone size: .; CDR3 DNA: TGTGCCAGCAGCTTAAGAGGACCGGGCGGGGGAGAAACAGATACGCAGTATTTT; CDR3 protein: CASSLRGPGGGETDTQYF
J gene: TRBJ1-1; D gene: .; V gene: TRBV5-5; clone size: .; CDR3 DNA: TGTGCCAGCAGCTTCCTGGGCCAGGGAAACACTGAAGCTTTCTTT; CDR3 protein: CASSFLGQGNTEAFF
J gene: TRBJ1-5; D gene: .; V gene: TRBV3-1/TRBV3-2; clone size: .; CDR3 DNA: TGTGCCAGCAGCCAAGATCAGATCCAGCCCCAGCATTTT; CDR3 protein: CASSQDQIQPQHF
J gene: TRBJ2-1; D gene: .; V gene: TRBV5-1; clone size: once; CDR3 DNA: TGCGCCAGCACCCCTCTTGGGAGAGCGGACAATGAGCAGTTCTTC; CDR3 protein: CASTPLGRADNEQFF
J gene: TRBJ1-4; D gene: .; V gene: TRBV7-9; clone size: .; CDR3 DNA: TGTGCCAGCAGCCAACCACAGGGAAAACTGTTTTTT; CDR3 protein: CASSQPQGKLFF
J gene: TRBJ2-1; D gene: TRBD2; V gene: TRBV11-2; clone size: .; CDR3 DNA: TGTGCCAGCAGCTTAGTCGGTAGCGGGAGGTGGTGGAATGAGCAGTTCTTC; CDR3 protein: CASSLVGSGRWWNEQFF
J gene: TRBJ2-5; D gene: .; V gene: TRBV6-5; clone size: .; CDR3 DNA: TGTGCCAGCAGTTACGGCGCAGGGGCGGGCCCCGAGACCCAGTACTTC; CDR3 protein: CASSYGAGAGPETQYF
J gene: TRBJ2-7; D gene: TRBD1; V gene: TRBV7-9; clone size: once; CDR3 DNA: TGTGCCAGCAGCTTCTCGAGACAGGGGGACTACGAGCAGTACTTC; CDR3 protein: CASSFSRQGDYEQYF
J gene: TRBJ2-7; D gene: TRBD2; V gene: TRBV5-4; clone size: .; CDR3 DNA: TGTGCCAGCAGCCTGACTAGCGGGAGGAGTGAGCAGTACTTC; CDR3 protein: CASSLTSGRSEQYF
J gene: TRBJ2-1; D gene: TRBD2; V gene: TRBV7-2; clone size: .; CDR3 DNA: TGTGCCAGCAGCTTAGAGGGTAGCGGGAACAACAATGAGCAGTTCTTC; CDR3 protein: CASSLEGSGNNNEQFF
J gene: TRBJ1-4; D gene: .; V gene: TRBV19; clone size: once; CDR3 DNA: TGTGCCAGTAAGCCGGGAGCAACTAATGAAAAACTGTTTTTT; CDR3 protein: CASKPGATNEKLFF
J gene: TRBJ2-7; D gene: .; V gene: TRBV6-1; clone size: .; CDR3 DNA: TGTGCCAGCAGTTCCATCTACGAGCAGTACTTC; CDR3 protein: CASSSIYEQYF
J gene: TRBJ1-1; D gene: TRBD1; V gene: TRBV4-1; clone size: .; CDR3 DNA: TGCGCCAGCAACGTATGGGGACAGGCGAACACTGAAGCTTTCTTT; CDR3 protein: CASNVWGQANTEAFF
J gene: TRBJ2-1; D gene: .; V gene: TRBV19; clone size: .; CDR3 DNA: TGTGCCAGTAGCGTCCTAGCGAGCACCTACAATGAGCAGTTCTTC; CDR3 protein: CASSVLASTYNEQFF
J gene: TRBJ1-1; D gene: .; V gene: TRBV11-2; clone size: .; CDR3 DNA: TGTGCCAGCAGCTTAAACCGGGCGGGACTGGAAGCTTTCTTT; CDR3 protein: CASSLNRAGLEAFF
J gene: TRBJ2-1; D gene: TRBD2; V gene: TRBV3-1/TRBV3-2; clone size: .; CDR3 DNA: TGTGCCAGCAGCCAAGACTCTAGCGGGATTATCGATGAGCAGTTCTTC; CDR3 protein: CASSQDSSGIIDEQFF
J gene: TRBJ2-2; D gene: TRBD2; V gene: TRBV4-3; clone size: .; CDR3 DNA: TGCGCCAGCAGCCAAGTTGGACTAGCGGGCCCCCCGAACACCGGGGAGCTGTTTTTT; CDR3 protein: CASSQVGLAGPPNTGELFF
J gene: TRBJ1-1; D gene: .; V gene: TRBV6-2/TRBV6-3; clone size: .; CDR3 DNA: TGTGCCAGCAGTGGGTATTCGGGACAGAACACTGAAGCTTTCTTT; CDR3 protein: CASSGYSGQNTEAFF